One and the same sample provided the 29 T cell receptor beta chains below, sequenced in a study of cytomegalovirus exposure and HLA in healthy donors. PCR used 60 Vbeta primers and 13 Jbeta primers. Measured with immunoSEQ multiplex PCR; TCRdb has only the in-frame clones, and not every one. The sample has 70,000 to 95,000 clones, more than 60% seen once. The sequenced sample consisted of PBMCs. Source of these receptors: a man in his forties in good health and CMV-seronegative.

This clone has just one count. The chain is built from TRBV5-4 and TRBJ2-7; D is possibly TRBD2 (6 bases). V was clipped by 5 bases and J by 5 bases, with 17 bases between them. Per the germline V gene, CDR1 is SGHNT and CDR2 is YYREEE (reference sequence). The CDR3 totals 14 residues. The DNA for the CDR3 is TGTGCCAGCAGGTCGGACTACCGCGCTAACGAGCAGTACTTC. It specifies CASRSDYRANEQYF. The full variable domain, with the rest looked up from reference TRBV5-4 and TRBJ2-7, is ETGVTQSPTHLIKTRGQQVTLRCSSQSGHNTVSWYQQALGQGPQFIFQYYREEENGRGNFPPRFSGLQFPNYSSELNVNALELDDSALYLCASRSDYRANEQYFGPGTRLTVT.

The V call is TRBV5-1, the J call TRBJ2-2; tentatively, D is TRBD1 (6 bases). Germline CDR1 SGHRS, CDR2 YFSETQ. Trimming removed 0 bases from V and 4 bases from J, with 13 bases in between. The CDR3 has 16 amino acids. CDR3 nucleotide sequence: TGCGCCAGCAGCTTGGCCGAACAGGGCACCACCGGGGAGCTGTTTTTT. This sequence encodes CASSLAEQGTTGELFF.

V usage is TRBV18 and J usage is TRBJ2-3; 7 bases are shared with TRBD1. After removal of 6 bases from V and 5 bases from J, the junction contained 8 bases not matched to a gene. The length of the CDR3 is 14 residues. The germline CDR1 and CDR2 sequences are KGHSH and LQKENI. The CDR3 is CASSRQGFEDTQYF. DNA of the CDR3: TGTGCCAGCTCGCGACAGGGTTTCGAAGATACGCAGTATTTT.

This chain connects TRBV28 to TRBJ1-6; 7 nucleotides match TRBD1. Germline lookup yields CDR1 MDHEN and CDR2 SYDVKM. V dropped 5 bases and J dropped 7; count of bases not matched to a gene: 5. This CDR3 is built from 14 residues. CDR3 sequence: CASSPQGWNSPLHF. In DNA, the CDR3 is TGTGCCAGCAGTCCACAGGGGTGGAATTCACCCCTCCACTTT.

The V and J genes are TRBV19 and TRBJ2-3, with TRBD2 as a possible D gene (5 bases). Trimming removed 2 bases from V and 0 bases from J, with 18 bases in between. The CDR3 spans 18 residues. Germline CDR1 is LNHDA and CDR2 is SQIVND (reference sequence). CDR3 sequence (DNA): TGTGCCAGTAGTATAATAGCGTGGGGTGGGGTAAGCACAGATACGCAGTATTTT. Encoded protein: CASSIIAWGGVSTDTQYF.

The chain is built from TRBV6-5 and TRBJ2-7, with D possibly being TRBD1 (5 bases). Germline assignment: CDR1 MNHEY and CDR2 SVGAGI. Trimming took off 6 bases at V and 1 base at J, with 10 bases between the two ends. The CDR3 sequence is 13 residues long. CDR3 loop: CASRLTASYEQYF. The CDR3 coding sequence is TGTGCCAGCAGACTGACAGCTTCCTACGAGCAGTACTTC.

The gene calls are TRBV2 and TRBJ1-3, with D tentatively TRBD1 (6 bases). The V end lost 2 bases, the J end lost 3 bases, and 11 bases lay between the germline ends. This CDR3 has 15 amino acids. The germline V gene encodes CDR1 SNHLY and CDR2 FYNNEI. The CDR3 sequence: CASSESQGSGNTIYF. The DNA of the CDR3 is TGTGCCAGCAGTGAAAGTCAGGGGAGTGGAAACACCATATATTTT.

This clone has more than one count but fewer than ten. The J gene is TRBJ1-1, the V gene TRBV9, with 7 bases fitting TRBD1. Unmatched junction bases numbered 7, after V lost 3 bases and J lost 2 bases. CDR1 is SGDLS and CDR2 is YYNGEE in the germline V gene. This CDR3 has 15 amino acids. CDR3 bases: TGTGCCAGCAGCGGCTGGGACAGCCCAAACACTGAAGCTTTCTTT. Amino acid sequence: CASSGWDSPNTEAFF.

As regards this clone: A read error may produce the germline difference seen at one junction end. The CDR3 nucleotides are TGTGCCAGCAGTTACGGGACAGTTAACACCGGGGAGTTGTTTTTT. As protein: CASSYGTVNTGELFF. The chain employs TRBV6-5 and TRBJ2-2, with 7 bases identical to TRBD1. In germline, CDR1 is MNHEY, CDR2 SVGAGI. This CDR3 is built from 15 residues.

This clone showed up just a few times. The chain carries TRBV19 and TRBJ1-2; 7 positions match TRBD1. This CDR3 contains 12 residues. CDR1 is LNHDA and CDR2 is SQIVND in the germline V gene (reference sequence). V gave up 4 bases and J gave up 8 bases; unmatched junction bases: 4. DNA for the CDR3: TGTGCCAGTAGTACCCGACAGGGAGGCTACACCTTC. Translating gives CASSTRQGGYTF.

The rearrangement uses TRBV5-1 and TRBJ2-3; D is undetermined. The CDR3 spans 14 residues. The germline gives CDR1 SGHRS, CDR2 YFSETQ. V was trimmed by 6 bases and J by 0 bases, leaving 11 bases between them. CDR3 nucleotides: TGCGCCAGCAAGAGTGCGGTTAGCACAGATACGCAGTATTTT. The encoded protein is CASKSAVSTDTQYF. The whole variable domain, filled in from reference TRBV5-1 and TRBJ2-3, reads KAGVTQTPRYLIKTRGQQVTLSCSPISGHRSVSWYQQTPGQGLQFLFEYFSETQRNKGNFPGRFSGRQFSNSRSEMNVSTLELGDSALYLCASKSAVSTDTQYFGPGTRLTVL.

This clone was detected only a few times. The chain is built from TRBV9 and TRBJ2-7; no reliable D call. V was cut by 0 bases and J by 0 bases, with 19 bases left in between. CDR1 is SGDLS, CDR2 YYNGEE, per germline. CDR3 length: 18 residues. The CDR3 DNA reads TGTGCCAGCAGCGTAGTGGTGGCTTCCGTCTTTTGCTCCTACGAGCAGTACTTC. This sequence encodes CASSVVVASVFCSYEQYF.

The J gene is TRBJ2-3, the V gene TRBV28; 8 bases are shared with TRBD1. V was clipped by 0 bases and J by 6 bases; unmatched bases: 5. Germline V CDR1 and CDR2: MDHEN, SYDVKM. The CDR3 extends over 15 amino acids. The CDR3 loop reads CASSLWSQGADTQYF. The CDR3 nucleotides read TGTGCCAGCAGTTTATGGAGCCAGGGGGCGGATACGCAGTATTTT.

This chain connects TRBV7-3 to TRBJ2-1; 7 nucleotides line up with TRBD2. V trimming: 2 bases; J trimming: 7 bases; junction bases outside the gene matches: 8. Germline CDR1 and CDR2: SGHTA and FQGTGA. This CDR3 region has 15 residues. The CDR3 region is CASSLVGGPINEQFF. CDR3 bases: TGTGCCAGCAGCTTAGTGGGAGGGCCGATAAATGAGCAGTTCTTC.

The V and J genes are TRBV6-6 and TRBJ1-1; tentatively, D is TRBD1 (6 bases). CDR3 length: 15 amino acids. Germline V gives CDR1 MNHNY, CDR2 SVGAGI (reference sequence). The V and J ends lost 5 bases and 1 base respectively, with 14 bases between them. CDR3 in DNA: TGTGCCAGCAGTCGAAGGACAGATCAGAACACTGAAGCTTTCTTT. Its translation is CASSRRTDQNTEAFF.

The count of this clone is one. The CDR3: CASSPGQGLRGYTF. CDR3 DNA: TGTGCCAGCAGCCCGGGACAGGGACTCCGGGGCTACACCTTC. The rearrangement uses TRBV6-5 and TRBJ1-2, with TRBD1 matching over 9 bases. Germline loops: CDR1 MNHEY, CDR2 SVGAGI. There are 14 residues in the CDR3. The V segment lost 6 bases and the J segment 8 bases; nucleotides outside the gene matches: 10.

The chain couples TRBV7-3 to TRBJ2-3; 13 nucleotides match TRBD2. There are 14 residues in the CDR3. After removal of 5 bases from V and 10 bases from J, the junction contained 6 bases not matched to a gene. Per the germline V gene, CDR1 is SGHTA and CDR2 is FQGTGA. In DNA form, the CDR3 reads TGTGCCAGCAGCGTCACTAGCGGGAGGGTGGCGCAGTATTTT. Its protein is CASSVTSGRVAQYF.

The V call is TRBV29-1, the J call TRBJ2-1; D perhaps matches TRBD2 (6 bases). V was trimmed by 6 bases and J by 6 bases, leaving 24 bases between them. Germline-derived CDR1 and CDR2 are SQVTM and ANQGSEA. The CDR3 consists of 16 residues. CDR3 in amino acids: CSVPRSGGNVGNEQFF. For the CDR3, the DNA is TGCAGCGTACCACGTAGCGGCGGCAACGTGGGCAATGAGCAGTTCTTC.

The chain recombines TRBV28 with TRBJ2-3; TRBD2 might be the D (6 bases). This CDR3 has 14 amino acids. V was shortened by 4 bases and J by 5 bases, with 13 bases between the two germline ends. The V gene's germline CDR1 is MDHEN and CDR2 SYDVKM. CDR3 in amino acids: CASSSSIGGDTQYF. CDR3 nucleotides: TGTGCCAGCAGTTCTAGCATCGGGGGAGATACGCAGTATTTT.

V and J are TRBV4-2 and TRBJ1-1; D uncertain. CDR1 and CDR2 from the germline V gene are LGHNA and YNFKEQ. The CDR3 totals 12 residues. Deletions cut 4 bases from V and 6 bases from J, with 9 bases between. Written as DNA, the CDR3 is TGTGCCAGCAGCCTAAAGACTGCTGAAGCTTTCTTT. This codes for CASSLKTAEAFF.

The gene calls are TRBV18 and TRBJ1-1; TRBD1 agrees at 7 bases. The germline V gene encodes CDR1 KGHSH and CDR2 LQKENI. This CDR3 spans 15 amino acids. Trimming took 2 bases from V and 5 from J; bases not matched to a gene: 8. The chain's CDR3 is CASSPGTEVRTEAFF. Written as DNA, the CDR3 is TGTGCCAGCTCACCAGGGACAGAGGTTAGGACTGAAGCTTTCTTT.

The J gene is TRBJ2-2, the V gene TRBV6-1; D is unclear. Germline CDR1 MNHNS, CDR2 SASEGT. This CDR3 is built from 14 residues. Trimming pared 8 bases from V and 3 bases from J, leaving 13 bases between. The CDR3 spells CASRGNEHTGELFF. The DNA of the CDR3 is TGTGCCAGCCGAGGAAATGAGCACACCGGGGAGCTGTTTTTT.

This chain joins TRBV5-1 and TRBJ2-7; tentatively, D is TRBD1 (6 bases). The CDR3 covers 14 residues. The V and J ends lost 4 bases and 0 bases respectively, with 11 bases between them. Germline CDR1 reads SGHRS; CDR2 reads YFSETQ. In nucleotides, the CDR3 is TGCGCCAGCAGCCGTCTCAGGGGCTCCTACGAGCAGTACTTC. Translated: CASSRLRGSYEQYF.

The chain joins TRBV4-1 to TRBJ1-2; D is unresolved. V lost 1 base and J 6 bases, leaving 21 bases between the germline ends. Germline V lookup: CDR1 MGHRA, CDR2 YSYEKL. This CDR3 has 17 amino acids. CDR3 bases: TGCGCCAGCAGCCAAGTCCGGGTGGATGACTATGGTAATGGCTACACCTTC. Translated: CASSQVRVDDYGNGYTF.

The chain recombines TRBV5-1 with TRBJ2-7; D gene uncertain. This CDR3 region has 13 residues. Germline-derived CDR1 and CDR2 are SGHRS and YFSETQ. The V gene lost 1 base and the J gene lost 3 bases, with 8 bases spanning the gap. The CDR3 sequence: CASSLLQNYEQYF. In DNA, the CDR3 is TGCGCCAGCAGCTTGTTACAGAACTACGAGCAGTACTTC.

This clone was observed a handful of times. The chain joins TRBV9 to TRBJ2-1, with a tentative D call TRBD2 (5 bases). The germline V gene encodes CDR1 SGDLS and CDR2 YYNGEE. The ends were cut back, 4 bases at V and 5 bases at J, with 13 bases in the middle. The CDR3 has 14 residues. The CDR3, as DNA: TGTGCCAGCAGCCTCGGACTGTACGACAATGAGCAGTTCTTC. Its translation: CASSLGLYDNEQFF.

V gene TRBV6-1 combines with J gene TRBJ2-1; D not certain. The length of the CDR3 is 13 residues. Between the trimmed V and J ends, which lost 3 bases and 9 bases, there was a span of 12 bases. Looked up from germline, CDR1 is MNHNS and CDR2 is SASEGT. DNA of the CDR3: TGTGCCAGCAGTGACCTGGTTCCAGTTGAGCAGTTCTTC. This sequence encodes CASSDLVPVEQFF.

As to this clone: Other DNA sequences in this sample translate to the same CDR3. The gene calls are TRBV28 and TRBJ1-5, with D possibly being TRBD1 (6 bases). CDR3 length: 12 amino acids. CDR1 is MDHEN and CDR2 is SYDVKM in the germline V gene. The V and J ends lost 4 bases and 6 bases respectively, with 7 bases between them. The CDR3 region is CASSSQGQPQHF. CDR3 bases: TGTGCCAGCAGTTCACAGGGTCAGCCCCAGCATTTT.

The chain employs TRBV2 and TRBJ2-1; no reliable D call. The CDR3 covers 12 residues. Germline CDR1 SNHLY, CDR2 FYNNEI. Between the trimmed V and J ends, which lost 5 bases and 4 bases, there was a span of 6 bases. The CDR3 loop is CASSSPYNEQFF. For the CDR3, the DNA is TGTGCCAGCAGTTCCCCTTACAATGAGCAGTTCTTC.